This T cell receptor beta chain was sequenced during a study of cytomegalovirus exposure and HLA in healthy donors. The sample holds a few counts of this clone. Germline CDR1 SGHVS, CDR2 FNYEAQ. Trimming cost V 4 bases and J 2 bases, with 5 bases left between them. This CDR3 is 13 amino acids long. Amplification used 60 Vbeta primers and 13 Jbeta primers. Here immunoSEQ multiplex PCR was the method, and the copy in TCRdb shows in-frame clones only, minus some. Altogether approximately 190,000 clones are present, about four fifths being singletons, with the ten largest covering about 0.24%. This TCR came from a boy between 10 and 17 years old in good health and CMV-seronegative. The chain combines TRBV7-6 with TRBJ2-2, with D hard to call. The sample was PBMCs. CDR3 DNA sequence: TGTGCCAGCAGCTACAAAAACACCGGGGAGCTGTTTTTT. This codes for CASSYKNTGELFF.